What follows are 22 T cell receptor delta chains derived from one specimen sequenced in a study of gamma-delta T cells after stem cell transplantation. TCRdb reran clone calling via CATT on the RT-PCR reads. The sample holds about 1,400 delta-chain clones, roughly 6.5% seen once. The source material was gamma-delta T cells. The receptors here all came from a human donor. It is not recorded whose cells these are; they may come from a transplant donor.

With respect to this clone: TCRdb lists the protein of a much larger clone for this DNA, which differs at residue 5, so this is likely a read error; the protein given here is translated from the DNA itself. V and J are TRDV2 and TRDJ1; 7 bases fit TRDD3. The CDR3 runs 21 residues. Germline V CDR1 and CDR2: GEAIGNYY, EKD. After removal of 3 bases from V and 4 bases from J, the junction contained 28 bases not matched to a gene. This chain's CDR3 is CACDAVPLAGGRHLTGDKLIF. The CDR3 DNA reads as TGTGCCTGTGACGCCGTTCCACTTGCTGGGGGTCGCCACCTAACCGGCGATAAACTCATCTTT.

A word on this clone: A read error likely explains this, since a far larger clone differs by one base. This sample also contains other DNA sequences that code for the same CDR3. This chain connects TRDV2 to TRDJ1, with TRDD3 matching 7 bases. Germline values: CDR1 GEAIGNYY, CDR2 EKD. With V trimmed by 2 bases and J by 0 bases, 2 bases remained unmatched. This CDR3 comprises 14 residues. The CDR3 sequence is CACDRLGDTDKLIF. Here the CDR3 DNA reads TGTGCCTGTGACAGGCTGGGGGACACCGATAAACTCATCTTT.

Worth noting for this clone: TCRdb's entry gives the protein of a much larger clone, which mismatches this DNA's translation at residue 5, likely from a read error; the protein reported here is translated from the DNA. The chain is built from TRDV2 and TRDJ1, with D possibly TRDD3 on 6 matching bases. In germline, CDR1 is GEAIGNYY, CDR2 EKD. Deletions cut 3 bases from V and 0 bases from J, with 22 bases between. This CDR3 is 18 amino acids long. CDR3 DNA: TGTGCCTGTGACTCTCTGGGGCCAGCCTGGGGTTACACCGATAAACTCATCTTT. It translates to CACDSLGPAWGYTDKLIF.

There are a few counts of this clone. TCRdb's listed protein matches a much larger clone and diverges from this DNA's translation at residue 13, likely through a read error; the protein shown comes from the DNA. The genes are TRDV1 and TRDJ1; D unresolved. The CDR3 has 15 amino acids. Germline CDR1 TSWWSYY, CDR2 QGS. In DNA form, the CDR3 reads TGTGCTCTTGGGGAACCCATCCTGGACACCGATAAACCCATCTTT. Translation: CALGEPILDTDKPIF.

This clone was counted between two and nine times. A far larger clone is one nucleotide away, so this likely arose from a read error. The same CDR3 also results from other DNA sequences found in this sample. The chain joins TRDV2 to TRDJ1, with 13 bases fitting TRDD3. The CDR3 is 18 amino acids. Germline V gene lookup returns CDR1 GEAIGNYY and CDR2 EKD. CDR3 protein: CACDTLLGDTQYTDKLIF. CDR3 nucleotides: TGTGCCTGCGACACTCTACTGGGGGATACGCAATACACCGATAAACTCATCTTT.

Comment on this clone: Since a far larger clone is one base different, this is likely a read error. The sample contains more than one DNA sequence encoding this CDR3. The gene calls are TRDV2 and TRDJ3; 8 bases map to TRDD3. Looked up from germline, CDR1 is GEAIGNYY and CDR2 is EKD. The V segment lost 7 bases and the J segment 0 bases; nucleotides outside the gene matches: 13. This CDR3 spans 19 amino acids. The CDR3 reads CACDLLGARSSWDTRQMFF. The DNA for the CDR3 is TGTGCCTGCGACCTACTGGGGGCTCGGAGCTCCTGGGACACCCGACAGATGTTTTTC.

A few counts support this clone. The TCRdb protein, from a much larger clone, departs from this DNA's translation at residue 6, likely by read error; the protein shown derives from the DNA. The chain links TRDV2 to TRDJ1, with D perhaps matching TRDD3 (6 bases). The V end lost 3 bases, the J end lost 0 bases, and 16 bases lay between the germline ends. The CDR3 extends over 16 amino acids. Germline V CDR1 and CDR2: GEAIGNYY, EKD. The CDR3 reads CACDSTEGGNTDKLIF. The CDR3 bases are TGTGCCTGTGACTCGACGGAGGGGGGGAACACCGATAAACTCATCTTT.

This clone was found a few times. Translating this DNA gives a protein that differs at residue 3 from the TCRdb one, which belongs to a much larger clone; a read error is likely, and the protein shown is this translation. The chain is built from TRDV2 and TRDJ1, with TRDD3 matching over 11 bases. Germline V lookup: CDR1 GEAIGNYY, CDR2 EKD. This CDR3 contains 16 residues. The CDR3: CARDTLGDTRADKLIF. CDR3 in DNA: TGTGCCCGTGACACGCTGGGGGATACTAGGGCCGATAAACTCATCTTT.

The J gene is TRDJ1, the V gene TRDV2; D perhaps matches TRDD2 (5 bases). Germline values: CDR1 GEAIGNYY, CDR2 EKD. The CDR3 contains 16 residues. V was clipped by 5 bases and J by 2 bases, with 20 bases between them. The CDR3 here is CACVGVGPTETDKLIF. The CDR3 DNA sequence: TGTGCCTGTGTCGGGGTGGGCCCTACAGAGACCGATAAACTCATCTTT.

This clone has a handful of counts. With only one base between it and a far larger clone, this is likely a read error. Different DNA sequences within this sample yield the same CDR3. Here the CDR3 reads CACDYTGGTYTDKLIF. Written as DNA, the CDR3 is TGTGCCTGTGACTACACCGGGGGAACGTACACCGATAAACTCATCTTT. This rearrangement joins TRDV2 to TRDJ1; a weak D match, TRDD3 (6 bases). Germline V gene data show CDR1 as GEAIGNYY and CDR2 as EKD. V was shortened by 3 bases and J by 0 bases, with 16 bases between the two germline ends. The CDR3 runs to 16 residues.

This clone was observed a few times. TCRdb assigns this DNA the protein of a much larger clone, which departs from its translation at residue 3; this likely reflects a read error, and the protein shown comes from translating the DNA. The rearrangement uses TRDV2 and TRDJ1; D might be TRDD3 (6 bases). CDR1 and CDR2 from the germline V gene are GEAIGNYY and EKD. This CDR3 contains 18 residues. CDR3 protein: CARDPLGPAWGYTDKLIF. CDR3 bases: TGTGCCCGTGACCCTCTGGGGCCAGCCTGGGGTTACACCGATAAACTCATCTTT.

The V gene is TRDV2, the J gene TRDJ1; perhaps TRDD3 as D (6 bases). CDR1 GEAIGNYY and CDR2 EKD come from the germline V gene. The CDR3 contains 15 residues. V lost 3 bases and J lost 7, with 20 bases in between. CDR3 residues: CACDYIKTGIAKLIF. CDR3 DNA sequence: TGTGCCTGTGACTATATAAAAACTGGGATAGCTAAACTCATCTTT.

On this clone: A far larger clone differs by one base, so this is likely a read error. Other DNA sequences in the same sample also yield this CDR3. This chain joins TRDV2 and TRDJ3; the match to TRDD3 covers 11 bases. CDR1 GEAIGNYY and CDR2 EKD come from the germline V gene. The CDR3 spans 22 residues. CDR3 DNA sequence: TGTGCCTGCGACAGTCCGGAACTAAGTGGGGGATACGCGTCCTGGGACACCCGACAGATGTTTTTC. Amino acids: CACDSPELSGGYASWDTRQMFF.

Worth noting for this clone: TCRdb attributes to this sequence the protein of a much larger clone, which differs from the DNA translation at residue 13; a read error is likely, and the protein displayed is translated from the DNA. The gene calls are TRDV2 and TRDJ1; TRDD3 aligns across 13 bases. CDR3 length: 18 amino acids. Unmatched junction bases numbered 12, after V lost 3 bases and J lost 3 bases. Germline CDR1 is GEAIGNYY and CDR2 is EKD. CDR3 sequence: CACDPLLGDTRDADKLIF. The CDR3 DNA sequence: TGTGCCTGTGACCCACTACTGGGGGATACGCGGGACGCCGATAAACTCATCTTT.

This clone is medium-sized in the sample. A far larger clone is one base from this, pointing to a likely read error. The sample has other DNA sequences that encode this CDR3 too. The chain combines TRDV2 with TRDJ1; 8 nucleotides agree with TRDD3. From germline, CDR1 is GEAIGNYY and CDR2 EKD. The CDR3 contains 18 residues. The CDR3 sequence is CACDTLLLSGGPTDKLIF. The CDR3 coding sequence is TGCGCCTGTGACACCCTCTTACTATCTGGGGGACCCACCGATAAACTCATCTTT.

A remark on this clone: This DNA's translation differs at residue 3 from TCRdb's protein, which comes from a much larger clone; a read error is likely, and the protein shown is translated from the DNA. CDR3 sequence reads: CARDTVPLAGGRHLTGDKLIF. The CDR3 bases are TGTGCCCGTGACACCGTTCCACTTGCTGGGGGTCGCCACCTAACCGGCGATAAACTCATCTTT. V and J are TRDV2 and TRDJ1; 7 bases map to TRDD3. Germline V CDR1 and CDR2: GEAIGNYY, EKD. The CDR3 runs 21 residues.

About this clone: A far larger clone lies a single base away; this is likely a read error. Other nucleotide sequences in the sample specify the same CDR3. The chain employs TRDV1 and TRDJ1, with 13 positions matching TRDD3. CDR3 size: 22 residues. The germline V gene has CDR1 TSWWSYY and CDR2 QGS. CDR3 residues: CALGELLLLLGDTRTYTDKLIF. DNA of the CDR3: TGCGCTCTTGGGGAACTCCTACTATTACTGGGGGATACGCGAACGTACACCGATAAACTCATCTTT.

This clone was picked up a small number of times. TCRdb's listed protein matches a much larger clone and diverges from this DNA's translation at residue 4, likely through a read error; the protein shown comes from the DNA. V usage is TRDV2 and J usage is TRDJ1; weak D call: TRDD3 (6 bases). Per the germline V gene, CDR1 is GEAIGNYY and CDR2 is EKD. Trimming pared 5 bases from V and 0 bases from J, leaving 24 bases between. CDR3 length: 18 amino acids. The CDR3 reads CACGPLGPAWGYTDKLIF. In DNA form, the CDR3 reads TGTGCCTGTGGCCCTCTGGGGCCAGCCTGGGGTTACACCGATAAACTCATCTTT.

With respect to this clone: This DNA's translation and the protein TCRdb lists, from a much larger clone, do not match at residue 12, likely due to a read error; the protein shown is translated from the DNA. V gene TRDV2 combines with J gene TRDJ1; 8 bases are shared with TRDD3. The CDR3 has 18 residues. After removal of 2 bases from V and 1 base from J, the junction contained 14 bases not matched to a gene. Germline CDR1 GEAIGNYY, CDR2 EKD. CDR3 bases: TGTGCCTGTGACATGGTACTGGGGGCCACGGGGTGCACCGATAAACTCATCTTT. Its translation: CACDMVLGATGCTDKLIF.

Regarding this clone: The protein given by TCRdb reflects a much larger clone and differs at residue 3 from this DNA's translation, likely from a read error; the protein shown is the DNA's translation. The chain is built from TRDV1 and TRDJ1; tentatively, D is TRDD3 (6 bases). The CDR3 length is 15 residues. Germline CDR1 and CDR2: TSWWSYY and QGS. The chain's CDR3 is CAPGEPILDTDKLIF. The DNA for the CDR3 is TGTGCTCCTGGGGAACCCATCCTGGACACCGATAAACTCATCTTT.

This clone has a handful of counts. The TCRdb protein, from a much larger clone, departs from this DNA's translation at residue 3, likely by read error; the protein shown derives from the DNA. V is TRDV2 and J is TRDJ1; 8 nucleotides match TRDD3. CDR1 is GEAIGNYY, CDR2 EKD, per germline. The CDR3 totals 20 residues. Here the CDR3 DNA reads TGTGCCTGGGACACCGTCGCGGGCTGGGGGACCCCGGGGCGCACCGATAAACTCATCTTT. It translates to CAWDTVAGWGTPGRTDKLIF.

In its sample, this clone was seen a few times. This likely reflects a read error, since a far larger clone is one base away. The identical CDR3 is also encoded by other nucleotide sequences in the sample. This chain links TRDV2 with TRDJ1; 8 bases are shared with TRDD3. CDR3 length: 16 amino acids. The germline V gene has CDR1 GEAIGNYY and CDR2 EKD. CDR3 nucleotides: TGCGCCTGTGACACCCTGGGGGAGAAGTACACCGATAAACTCATCTTT. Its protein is CACDTLGEKYTDKLIF.